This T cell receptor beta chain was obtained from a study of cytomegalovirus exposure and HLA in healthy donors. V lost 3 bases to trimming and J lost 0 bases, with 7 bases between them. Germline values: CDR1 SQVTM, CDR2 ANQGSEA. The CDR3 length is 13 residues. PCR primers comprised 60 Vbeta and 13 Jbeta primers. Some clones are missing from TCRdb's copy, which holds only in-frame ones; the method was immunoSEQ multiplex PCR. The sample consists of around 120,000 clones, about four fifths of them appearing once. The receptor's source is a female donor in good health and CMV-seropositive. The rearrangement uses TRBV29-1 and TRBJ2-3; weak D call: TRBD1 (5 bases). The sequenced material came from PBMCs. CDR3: CSVDGASTDTQYF. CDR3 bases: TGCAGCGTTGATGGGGCTAGCACAGATACGCAGTATTTT.